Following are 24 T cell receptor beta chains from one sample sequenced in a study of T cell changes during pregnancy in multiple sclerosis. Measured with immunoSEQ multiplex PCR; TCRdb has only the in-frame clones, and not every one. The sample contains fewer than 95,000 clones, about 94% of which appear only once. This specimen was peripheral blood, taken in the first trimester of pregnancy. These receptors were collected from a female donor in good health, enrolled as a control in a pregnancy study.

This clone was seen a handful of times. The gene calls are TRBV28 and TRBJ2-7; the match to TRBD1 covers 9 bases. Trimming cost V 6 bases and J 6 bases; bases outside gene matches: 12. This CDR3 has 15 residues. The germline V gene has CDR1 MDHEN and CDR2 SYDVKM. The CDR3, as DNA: TGTGCCAGCAGGTCCGGGACAGGGTCAGTCTTCGAGCAGTACTTC. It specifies CASRSGTGSVFEQYF.

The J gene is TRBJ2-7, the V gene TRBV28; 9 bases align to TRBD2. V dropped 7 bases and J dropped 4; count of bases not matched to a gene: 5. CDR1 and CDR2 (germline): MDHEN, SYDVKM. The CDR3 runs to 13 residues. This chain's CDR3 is CASMSGGRYEQYF. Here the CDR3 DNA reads TGTGCCAGCATGAGCGGGGGGCGATACGAGCAGTACTTC.

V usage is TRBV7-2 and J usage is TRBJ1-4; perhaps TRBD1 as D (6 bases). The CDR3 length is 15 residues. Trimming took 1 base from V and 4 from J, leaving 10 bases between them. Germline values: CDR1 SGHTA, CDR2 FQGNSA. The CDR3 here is CASSLGGQINEKLFF. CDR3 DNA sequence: TGTGCCAGCAGCTTAGGGGGGCAGATTAATGAAAAACTGTTTTTT.

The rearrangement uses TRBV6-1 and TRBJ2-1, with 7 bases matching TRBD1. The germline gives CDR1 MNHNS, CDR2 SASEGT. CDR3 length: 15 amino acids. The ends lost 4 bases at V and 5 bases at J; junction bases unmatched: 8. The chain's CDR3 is CASSGQGVYDNEQFF. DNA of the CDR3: TGTGCCAGCAGTGGGCAGGGGGTCTACGACAATGAGCAGTTCTTC.

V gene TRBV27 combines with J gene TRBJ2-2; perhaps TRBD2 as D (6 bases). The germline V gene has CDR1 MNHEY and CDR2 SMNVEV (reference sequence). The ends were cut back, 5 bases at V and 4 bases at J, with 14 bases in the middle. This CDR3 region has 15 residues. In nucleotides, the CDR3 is TGTGCCAGCAGTCGGGAGAGGGGTGTCACCGGGGAGCTGTTTTTT. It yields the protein CASSRERGVTGELFF.

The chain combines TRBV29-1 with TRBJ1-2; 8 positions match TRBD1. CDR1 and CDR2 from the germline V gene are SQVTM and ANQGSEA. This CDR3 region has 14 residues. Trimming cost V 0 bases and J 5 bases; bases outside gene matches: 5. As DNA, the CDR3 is TGCAGCGTTGAAGACAGGGGGCAGGCGTATGGCTACACCTTC. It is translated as CSVEDRGQAYGYTF.

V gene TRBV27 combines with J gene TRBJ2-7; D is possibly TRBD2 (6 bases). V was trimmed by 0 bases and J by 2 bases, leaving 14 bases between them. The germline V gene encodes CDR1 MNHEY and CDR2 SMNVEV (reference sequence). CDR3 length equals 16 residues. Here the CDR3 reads CASSLSLGTLTYEQYF. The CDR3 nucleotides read TGTGCCAGCAGTTTATCCCTTGGGACTTTGACCTACGAGCAGTACTTC.

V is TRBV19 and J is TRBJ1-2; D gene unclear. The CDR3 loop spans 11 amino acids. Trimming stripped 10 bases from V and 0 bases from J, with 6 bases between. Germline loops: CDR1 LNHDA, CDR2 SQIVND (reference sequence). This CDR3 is CATLTNYGYTF. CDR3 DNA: TGTGCCACCCTAACTAACTATGGCTACACCTTC.

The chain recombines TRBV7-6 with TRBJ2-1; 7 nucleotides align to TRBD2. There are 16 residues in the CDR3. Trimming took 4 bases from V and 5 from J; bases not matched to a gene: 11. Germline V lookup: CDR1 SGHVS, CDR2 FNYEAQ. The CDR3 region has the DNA TGTGCCAGCAGCTGGACCACCGGGACTACAAACAATGAGCAGTTCTTC. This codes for CASSWTTGTTNNEQFF.

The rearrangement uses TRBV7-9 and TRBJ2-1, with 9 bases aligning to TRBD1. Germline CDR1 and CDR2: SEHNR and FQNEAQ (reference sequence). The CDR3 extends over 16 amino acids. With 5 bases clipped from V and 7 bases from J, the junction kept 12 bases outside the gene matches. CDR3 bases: TGTGCCAGCAGCCCACCTCCGGGACAGGGATTGAATGAGCAGTTCTTC. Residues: CASSPPPGQGLNEQFF.

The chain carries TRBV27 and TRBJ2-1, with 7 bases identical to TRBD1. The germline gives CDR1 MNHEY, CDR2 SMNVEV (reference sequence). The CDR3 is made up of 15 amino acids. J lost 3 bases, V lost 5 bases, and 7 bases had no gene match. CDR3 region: CASSPTGDGYNEQFF. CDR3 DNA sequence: TGTGCCAGCAGTCCCACAGGGGACGGCTACAATGAGCAGTTCTTC.

Here the CDR3 DNA reads TGTGCCAGCAGCTTTAGACAGGTGGAAGATACGCAGTATTTT. Translation: CASSFRQVEDTQYF. V and J are TRBV7-9 and TRBJ2-3; possible D gene TRBD1, 6 bases. Germline lookup yields CDR1 SEHNR and CDR2 FQNEAQ (reference sequence). V lost 3 bases and J 5 bases, leaving 12 bases between the germline ends. The CDR3 has 14 residues.

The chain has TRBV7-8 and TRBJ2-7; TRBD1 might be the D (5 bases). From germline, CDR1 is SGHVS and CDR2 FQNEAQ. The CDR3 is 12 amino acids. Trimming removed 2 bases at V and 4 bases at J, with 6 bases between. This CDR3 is CASSLQGYEQYF. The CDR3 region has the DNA TGTGCCAGCAGCTTACAGGGATACGAGCAGTACTTC.

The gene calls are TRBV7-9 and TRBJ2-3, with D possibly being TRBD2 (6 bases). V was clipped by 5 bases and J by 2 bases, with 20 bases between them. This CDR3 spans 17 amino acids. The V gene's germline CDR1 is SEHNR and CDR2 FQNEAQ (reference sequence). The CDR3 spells CASSPMGLTRITDTQYF. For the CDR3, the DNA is TGTGCCAGCAGCCCAATGGGACTTACGCGGATCACAGATACGCAGTATTTT.

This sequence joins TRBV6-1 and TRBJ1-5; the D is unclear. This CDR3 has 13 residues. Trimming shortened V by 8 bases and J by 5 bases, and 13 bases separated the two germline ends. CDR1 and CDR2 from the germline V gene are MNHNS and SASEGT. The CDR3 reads CASRGTLDQPQHF. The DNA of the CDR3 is TGTGCCAGCCGGGGAACCCTTGATCAGCCCCAGCATTTT.

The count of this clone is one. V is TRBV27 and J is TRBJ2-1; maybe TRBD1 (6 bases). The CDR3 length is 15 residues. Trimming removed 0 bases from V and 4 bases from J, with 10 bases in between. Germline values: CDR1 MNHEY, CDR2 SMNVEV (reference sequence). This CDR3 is CASSLSWQGYNEQFF. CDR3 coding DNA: TGTGCCAGCAGTTTATCGTGGCAGGGGTACAATGAGCAGTTCTTC.

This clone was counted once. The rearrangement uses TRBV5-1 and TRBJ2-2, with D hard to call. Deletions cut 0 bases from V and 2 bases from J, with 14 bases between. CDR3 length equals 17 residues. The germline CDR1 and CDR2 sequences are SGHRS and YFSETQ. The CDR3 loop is CASSLGRPLLNTGELFF. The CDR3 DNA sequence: TGCGCCAGCAGCTTGGGCCGTCCGTTACTTAACACCGGGGAGCTGTTTTTT.

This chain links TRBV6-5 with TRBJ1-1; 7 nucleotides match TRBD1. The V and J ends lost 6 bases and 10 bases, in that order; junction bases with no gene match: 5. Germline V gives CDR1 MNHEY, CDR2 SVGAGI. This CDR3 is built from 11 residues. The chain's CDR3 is CASRSNRGAFF. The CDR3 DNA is TGTGCCAGCAGATCCAACAGGGGAGCTTTCTTT.

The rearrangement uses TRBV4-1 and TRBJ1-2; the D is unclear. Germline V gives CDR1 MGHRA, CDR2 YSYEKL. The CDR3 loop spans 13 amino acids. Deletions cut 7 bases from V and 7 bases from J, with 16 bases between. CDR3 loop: CASTPRRGRGYTF. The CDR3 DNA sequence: TGCGCCAGCACCCCTCGGAGAGGTCGTGGCTACACCTTC.

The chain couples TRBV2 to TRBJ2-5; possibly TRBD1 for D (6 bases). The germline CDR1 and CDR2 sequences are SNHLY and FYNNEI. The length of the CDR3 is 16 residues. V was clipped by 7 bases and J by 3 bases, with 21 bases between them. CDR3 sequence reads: CASTPNPGTIKETQYF. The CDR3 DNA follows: TGTGCCAGCACCCCCAACCCCGGGACAATCAAAGAGACCCAGTACTTC.

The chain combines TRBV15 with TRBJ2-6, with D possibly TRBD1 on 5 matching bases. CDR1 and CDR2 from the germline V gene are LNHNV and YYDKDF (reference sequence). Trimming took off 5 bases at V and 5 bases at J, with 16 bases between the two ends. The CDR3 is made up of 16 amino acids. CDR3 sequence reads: CATSQGQGRRANVLTF. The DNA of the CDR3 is TGTGCCACCAGCCAAGGGCAGGGCAGGCGGGCCAACGTCCTGACTTTC.

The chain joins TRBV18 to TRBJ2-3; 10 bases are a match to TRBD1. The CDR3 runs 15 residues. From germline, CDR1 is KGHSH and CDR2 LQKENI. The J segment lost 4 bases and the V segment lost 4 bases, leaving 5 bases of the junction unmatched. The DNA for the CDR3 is TGTGCCAGCTCACTGGGACAGGGGAACGCAGATACGCAGTATTTT. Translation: CASSLGQGNADTQYF.

CDR3 bases: TGCGCCAGCAGCCAAGTTTTGGGGGGATGGCAAGAGACCCAGTACTTC. It specifies CASSQVLGGWQETQYF. The rearrangement uses TRBV4-1 and TRBJ2-5; tentative D call: TRBD2 (6 bases). CDR1 and CDR2 (germline): MGHRA, YSYEKL. The V and J ends lost 1 base and 2 bases respectively, with 14 bases between them. The CDR3 is 16 amino acids.

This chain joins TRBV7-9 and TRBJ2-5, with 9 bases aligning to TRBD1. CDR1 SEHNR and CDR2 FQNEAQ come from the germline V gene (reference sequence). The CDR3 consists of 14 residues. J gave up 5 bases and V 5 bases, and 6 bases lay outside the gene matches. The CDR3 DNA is TGTGCCAGCAGCCACGGGACAGGGCGGGAGACCCAGTACTTC. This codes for CASSHGTGRETQYF. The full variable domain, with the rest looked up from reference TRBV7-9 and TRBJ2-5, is DTGVSQNPRHKITKRGQNVTFRCDPISEHNRLYWYRQTLGQGPEFLTYFQNEAQLEKSRLLSDRFSAERPKGSFSTLEIQRTEQGDSAMYLCASSHGTGRETQYFGPGTRLLVL.